The 25 T cell receptor beta chains below were found in one sample sequenced in a study of molecular identifiers for immune sequencing clone quantification (dated by TCRdb to the late 2010s). Receptor libraries were prepared by PCR. Instrument on record: NextSeq 500. In-frame beta chains were kept once TCRdb had trimmed the public reads at Q25 with fastp and called clones with MiXCR. Duplicate CDR3 protein sequences are folded into a single record with the most common DNA and genes. Within this sample are approximately 97,000 distinct CDR3 sequences, with roughly 24% of them counted one time only. Clones ranked in the top ten supply 0.85% to 1% of the sample. The sequenced material came from naive CD8+ T cells from blood, with Jurkat cell RNA spiked in. The sample's cell subset or site label, decoded: FACS-sorted CD8+CD4-CCR7+CD45RA+ naive T cells. The source of these receptors is a human donor in good health. Some libraries in this study had Jurkat cell RNA spiked in.

A word on this clonotype: A read error may be the cause here, since a much bigger clone is one base away. The chain couples TRBV4-3 to TRBJ2-1; 14 positions agree with TRBD2. The V gene's germline CDR1 is LGHNA and CDR2 YSLEER. V dropped 0 bases and J dropped 8; count of bases not matched to a gene: 6. The CDR3 is made up of 17 amino acids. CDR3 loop: CASSQDRTSGRYDEQFF. The CDR3 DNA reads as TGCGCCAGCAGCCAAGATAGGACTAGCGGGAGGTACGATGAGCAGTTCTTC.

V and J are TRBV14 and TRBJ2-1; D is perhaps TRBD1 or TRBD2 (5 bases each). Germline CDR1 is SGHDN and CDR2 is FVKESK. The CDR3 spans 13 residues. The V end lost 2 bases, the J end lost 9 bases, and 11 bases lay between the germline ends. As DNA, the CDR3 is TGTGCCAGCAGCCAAATCCACGGGACTGAGCAGTTCTTC. Translation gives CASSQIHGTEQFF.

In its sample, this clonotype was seen many times. This chain joins TRBV5-4 and TRBJ2-2; D might be TRBD2 (7 bases). Deletions cut 1 base from V and 5 bases from J, with 15 bases between. Germline V gene data show CDR1 as SGHNT and CDR2 as YYREEE (reference sequence). The length of the CDR3 is 16 residues. The CDR3 region has the DNA TGTGCCAGCAGCTTGTTGGGGGGGGCCGGGACCGGGGAGCTGTTTTTT. This codes for CASSLLGGAGTGELFF. Looking up the rest from reference TRBV5-4 and TRBJ2-2 gives the full variable domain: ETGVTQSPTHLIKTRGQQVTLRCSSQSGHNTVSWYQQALGQGPQFIFQYYREEENGRGNFPPRFSGLQFPNYSSELNVNALELDDSALYLCASSLLGGAGTGELFFGEGSRLTVL.

This clonotype was seen many times. The genes are TRBV5-1 and TRBJ2-7; D might be TRBD2 (5 bases). The CDR3 is made up of 13 amino acids. Deletions cut 4 bases from V and 4 bases from J, with 12 bases between. CDR1 and CDR2 from the germline V gene are SGHRS and YFSETQ. The CDR3 reads CASSGGWEYEQYF. Here the CDR3 DNA reads TGCGCCAGCAGCGGAGGATGGGAGTACGAGCAGTACTTC.

With regard to this clonotype: One end of the junction is discordant with germline, which a read error may explain. The rearrangement links TRBV20-1 to TRBJ2-7; D unresolved. CDR3 size: 13 residues. Germline lookup yields CDR1 DFQATT and CDR2 SNEGSKA (reference sequence). The CDR3 DNA follows: TGCGGTGCTCGGGCTGCTTTTGCCTACGAGCAGTACTTC. It yields the protein CGARAAFAYEQYF.

This clonotype occurred a few times. This chain links TRBV27 with TRBJ1-2; D possibly corresponds to TRBD1 (6 bases). The germline V gene has CDR1 MNHEY and CDR2 SMNVEV (reference sequence). Trimming stripped 0 bases from V and 4 bases from J, with 12 bases between. This CDR3 contains 15 residues. The CDR3 here is CASSLSGRQAYGYTF. The CDR3 DNA reads as TGTGCCAGCAGTTTATCGGGGCGACAGGCCTATGGCTACACCTTC.

The sample holds many counts of this clonotype. V gene TRBV7-2 combines with J gene TRBJ2-1; TRBD2 matches at 7 bases. Germline trimming cut 1 base from V and 7 bases from J; bases unmatched to any gene: 13. There are 17 residues in the CDR3. Germline values: CDR1 SGHTA, CDR2 FQGNSA. CDR3 DNA: TGTGCCAGCAGCTTAGTCGGCGGGAGTTATGCCGGGAATGAGCAGTTCTTC. Protein: CASSLVGGSYAGNEQFF.

This clonotype was detected ten times or more. The chain recombines TRBV28 with TRBJ2-7; 8 bases fit TRBD1. In germline, CDR1 is MDHEN, CDR2 SYDVKM. The junction had 9 bases not matched to a gene; V was cut back by 5 bases and J by 6 bases. The CDR3 length is 14 residues. The CDR3 here is CASSPRTGPAEQYF. DNA for the CDR3: TGTGCCAGCAGTCCAAGGACAGGGCCAGCCGAGCAGTACTTC.

CDR3 in DNA: TGTGCCAGCAGCACACGTTCTGCGAATGAGCAGTTCTTC. Amino acids: CASSTRSANEQFF. V gene TRBV7-6 combines with J gene TRBJ2-1; D gene uncertain. From germline, CDR1 is SGHVS and CDR2 FNYEAQ. CDR3 size: 13 residues. Trimming shortened V by 5 bases and J by 7 bases, and 12 bases separated the two germline ends.

This clonotype was seen repeatedly, ten times or more. This chain joins TRBV30 and TRBJ2-7, with D perhaps being TRBD1 or TRBD2 (5 bases each). Germline V gene data show CDR1 as GTSNPN and CDR2 as SVGIG (reference sequence). The CDR3 consists of 13 residues. Trimming pared 1 base from V and 0 bases from J, leaving 7 bases between. The CDR3 DNA is TGTGCCTGGAGTGGGGACGGCTCCTACGAGCAGTACTTC. It is translated as CAWSGDGSYEQYF.

Concerning this clonotype itself: A much larger clone sits a single nucleotide away, making a read error possible. The J gene is TRBJ2-2, the V gene TRBV29-1, with TRBD2 identical over 8 bases. Germline CDR1 reads SQVTM; CDR2 reads ANQGSEA. This CDR3 has 11 residues. Written as DNA, the CDR3 is TGCAGCGTTGAGGGGAGCGGGGGGCTGTTTTTT. It specifies CSVEGSGGLFF.

This clonotype has ten or more counts. This chain joins TRBV11-3 and TRBJ2-7; D is possibly TRBD1 (5 bases). The germline gives CDR1 SGHNT, CDR2 YENEEA. CDR3 length: 12 amino acids. Deletions cut 9 bases from V and 0 bases from J, with 9 bases between. The DNA of the CDR3 is TGTGCCAGAGTAAGGGGCTCCTACGAGCAGTACTTC. This encodes CARVRGSYEQYF.

This clonotype was detected only a few times. The chain is built from TRBV7-6 and TRBJ2-3; D is perhaps TRBD1 (5 bases). Germline V gene sequence: CDR1 SGHVS, CDR2 FNYEAQ. V was trimmed by 5 bases and J by 1 base, leaving 16 bases between them. The CDR3 sequence is 16 residues long. DNA for the CDR3: TGTGCCAGCAGCCCCGGTGGGGCCTGGGGCACAGATACGCAGTATTTT. It encodes CASSPGGAWGTDTQYF.

A few counts support this clonotype. The chain joins TRBV4-2 to TRBJ2-1; weak D call: TRBD2 (6 bases). V lost 1 base and J lost 5, with 12 bases in between. The CDR3 is 15 amino acids. The V gene's germline CDR1 is LGHNA and CDR2 YNFKEQ. The CDR3: CASSQGYGSHNEQFF. The CDR3 bases are TGTGCCAGCAGCCAAGGTTACGGGAGCCACAATGAGCAGTTCTTC.

The sample holds many counts of this clonotype. The DNA for the CDR3 is TGCAGTGCTAGAGAACTAGCGGGGCGCACAGATACGCAGTATTTT. Amino acid sequence: CSARELAGRTDTQYF. This chain joins TRBV20-1 and TRBJ2-3, with 10 bases lining up with TRBD2. The CDR3 consists of 15 residues. The V and J ends lost 0 bases and 1 base, in that order; junction bases with no gene match: 1. Per germline, CDR1 DFQATT and CDR2 SNEGSKA (reference sequence).

This clonotype was observed many times. In nucleotides, the CDR3 is TGTGCCAGCCCAGTTTGGCCCCCTAGCGTTTTCGGCAAAAACATTCAGTACTTC. Its translation is CASPVWPPSVFGKNIQYF. This chain links TRBV27 with TRBJ2-4, with TRBD2 as a possible D gene (6 bases). There are 18 residues in the CDR3. Per germline, CDR1 MNHEY and CDR2 SMNVEV (reference sequence). V dropped 8 bases and J dropped 3 bases, with 26 bases sitting between them.

This clonotype showed up many times. The V gene is TRBV7-8, the J gene TRBJ2-3; no clear D gene. CDR1 SGHVS and CDR2 FQNEAQ come from the germline V gene. The V and J ends lost 5 bases and 0 bases respectively, with 15 bases between them. The CDR3 spans 16 residues. The CDR3 nucleotides are TGTGCCAGCAGCCAAGCCCCAGGACGAAGCACAGATACGCAGTATTTT. Translation gives CASSQAPGRSTDTQYF.

This clonotype was seen ten or more times. The chain combines TRBV6-1 with TRBJ2-7; D may correspond to TRBD1 or TRBD2 (5 bases each). V shed 8 bases and J shed 4 bases, with 6 bases lying between them. Germline V CDR1 and CDR2: MNHNS, SASEGT. This CDR3 spans 10 amino acids. CDR3 in DNA: TGTGCCAGCGGGGGTTACGAGCAGTACTTC. Translating gives CASGGYEQYF.

Of note for this clonotype: Germline and junction disagree at one end, which may indicate a read error. The chain has TRBV19 and TRBJ2-7; 7 nucleotides align to TRBD1. This CDR3 spans 15 amino acids. Germline-derived CDR1 and CDR2 are LNHDA and SQIVND (reference sequence). This chain's CDR3 is CAGSIGAQGAYEQYF. CDR3 coding DNA: TGTGCCGGTAGTATAGGAGCCCAGGGGGCCTACGAGCAGTACTTC.

At least ten counts were recorded for this clonotype. This rearrangement joins TRBV12-3 or TRBV12-4 to TRBJ2-1; D is perhaps TRBD2 (7 bases). The CDR3 covers 14 residues. Trimming shortened V by 4 bases and J by 8 bases, and 15 bases separated the two germline ends. The CDR3 spells CASSWRGLDDEQFF. Written as DNA, the CDR3 is TGTGCCAGCAGTTGGCGGGGGCTGGACGATGAGCAGTTCTTC.

This clonotype was picked up one time. The conserved final phenylalanine or tryptophan is absent from the CDR3, which likely points to a read error. V is TRBV5-6 and J is TRBJ1-1; the D is unclear. Trimming left V 0 bases short and J 1 base short, with 4 bases between. Germline V gene lookup returns CDR1 SGHDT and CDR2 YYEEEE. The CDR3 runs 13 residues. CDR3 sequence reads: CASSLAGNTEAFL. CDR3 coding DNA: TGTGCCAGCAGCTTGGCAGGGAACACTGAAGCTTTCCTT.

The table lists this clonotype with a few counts. J is TRBJ2-7 and V is TRBV20-1; D not certain. Looked up from germline, CDR1 is DFQATT and CDR2 is SNEGSKA (reference sequence). The CDR3 totals 12 residues. V lost 7 bases, J lost 3 bases, and 13 bases lay in between. CDR3 residues: CSVVRGNYEQYF. CDR3 coding DNA: TGCAGTGTGGTAAGAGGAAACTACGAGCAGTACTTC.

This clonotype has a count of ten or more. This chain connects TRBV6-2 or TRBV6-3 to TRBJ2-6, with TRBD1 matching 8 bases. Germline CDR1 and CDR2: MNHEY and SVGEGT. There are 19 residues in the CDR3. J was trimmed by 0 bases and V by 2 bases; bases with no gene match: 9. CDR3 in DNA: TGTGCCAGCAGTTACGTAGAGACAGGGGACTCCTCTGGGGCCAACGTCCTGACTTTC. It is translated as CASSYVETGDSSGANVLTF.

This clonotype was counted many times. The chain has TRBV5-8 and TRBJ2-7; no firm D call. V lost 2 bases to trimming and J lost 13 bases, with 13 bases between them. The CDR3 sequence is 11 residues long. CDR1 SGHTS and CDR2 YDEGEE come from the germline V gene. CDR3 residues: CASSLGPRQYF. As DNA, the CDR3 is TGTGCCAGCAGCTTAGGGCCCCGTCAATACTTC.

The rearrangement joins TRBV19 to TRBJ2-7; D unclear. Germline CDR1 LNHDA, CDR2 SQIVND (reference sequence). The CDR3 totals 14 residues. The V and J ends lost 1 base and 6 bases respectively, with 13 bases between them. CDR3 protein: CASSIGVGGGEQYF. The CDR3 coding sequence is TGTGCCAGTAGTATAGGAGTTGGCGGTGGCGAGCAGTACTTC.